This is a list of T cell receptor beta chains from one sample in a study of post-analysis software for immune sequencing data. A single record per CDR3 protein comes from TCRdb applying MiXCR to the PCR reads. The sample records fewer than 850,000 distinct CDR3 sequences, roughly 30% being singletons. Source material: blood. Receptor source: a girl aged 5 to 17 with multiple sclerosis. CDR3s leave out the opening cysteine and the closing phenylalanine or tryptophan. Size is omitted from some rows. Given values are once, few, many or a class for expanded clones.

abundance: -
v_gene: TRBV20-1
j_gene: TRBJ2-4
CDR3aa: SARAGLIQY

abundance: -
v_gene: TRBV2
j_gene: TRBJ1-1
CDR3aa: ASSPRQAGGKRSEAF

abundance: -
v_gene: TRBV12-3/TRBV12-4
j_gene: TRBJ2-1
CDR3aa: ASTERAGTYNEQF

abundance: -
v_gene: TRBV6-6
j_gene: TRBJ2-7
CDR3aa: ASSDIRGQGVWQY

abundance: few
v_gene: TRBV20-1
j_gene: TRBJ2-1
CDR3aa: SARDYYNEQF

abundance: once
v_gene: TRBV29-1
j_gene: TRBJ2-7
CDR3aa: STKGQGRGGDNEQY

abundance: many
v_gene: TRBV27
j_gene: TRBJ1-5
CDR3aa: ASSPALWAQPQH

abundance: -
v_gene: TRBV20-1
j_gene: TRBJ2-7
CDR3aa: SARDGMWGNEQY

abundance: -
v_gene: TRBV6-4
j_gene: TRBJ2-3
CDR3aa: ASRRLAGEPDTQY

abundance: -
v_gene: TRBV7-6
j_gene: TRBJ1-1
CDR3aa: ASSPIGGRAEAF

abundance: -
v_gene: TRBV28
j_gene: TRBJ2-3
CDR3aa: ASSSFLGGGSTDTQY

abundance: few
v_gene: TRBV20-1
j_gene: TRBJ2-5
CDR3aa: SALAGEVKETQY

abundance: many
v_gene: TRBV27
j_gene: TRBJ2-1
CDR3aa: ASSLSARSSYNEQF

abundance: -
v_gene: TRBV27
j_gene: TRBJ1-1
CDR3aa: ASSPRAGGINTEAF

abundance: -
v_gene: TRBV25-1
j_gene: TRBJ1-2
CDR3aa: ASRTGTPGLDYGYT

abundance: few
v_gene: TRBV28
j_gene: TRBJ2-3
CDR3aa: ASSLLGGTQY

abundance: -
v_gene: TRBV7-2
j_gene: TRBJ2-7
CDR3aa: ASSLGTGYANQY

abundance: few
v_gene: TRBV28
j_gene: TRBJ1-1
CDR3aa: ASTTTVRHTGAF

abundance: many
v_gene: TRBV7-2
j_gene: TRBJ2-7
CDR3aa: ASSLVAYEQY

abundance: -
v_gene: TRBV20-1
j_gene: TRBJ2-5
CDR3aa: SARDLAGGRGETQY

abundance: -
v_gene: TRBV5-1
j_gene: TRBJ2-7
CDR3aa: ASSPGPSGSYEQY

abundance: -
v_gene: TRBV20-1
j_gene: TRBJ2-3
CDR3aa: SAPRVEGTDTQY

abundance: many
v_gene: TRBV29-1
j_gene: TRBJ2-5
CDR3aa: SVEGGPPSQETQY

abundance: -
v_gene: TRBV12-3/TRBV12-4
j_gene: TRBJ2-3
CDR3aa: ASSPWTSGGKGDTQY

abundance: -
v_gene: TRBV9
j_gene: -
CDR3aa: ASSSAHVRHNEQY

abundance: -
v_gene: TRBV27
j_gene: TRBJ2-7
CDR3aa: ASSSRLALSYEQY

abundance: -
v_gene: TRBV11-2
j_gene: TRBJ2-7
CDR3aa: ASSPAGSAYEQY

abundance: -
v_gene: TRBV20-1
j_gene: TRBJ2-7
CDR3aa: SAEAGRCYEQY

abundance: few
v_gene: TRBV29-1
j_gene: TRBJ2-6
CDR3aa: SIGGTGANVLT

abundance: -
v_gene: TRBV3-1
j_gene: TRBJ1-1
CDR3aa: ASSQVYLGIVNTEAF

abundance: -
v_gene: TRBV5-1
j_gene: TRBJ2-7
CDR3aa: ASSSLGASYEQY

abundance: -
v_gene: TRBV20-1
j_gene: TRBJ1-5
CDR3aa: SAEPIQGSEQPQH

abundance: -
v_gene: TRBV7-8
j_gene: -
CDR3aa: ASSSFPRGRETQY

abundance: -
v_gene: TRBV10-3
j_gene: TRBJ2-7
CDR3aa: AVSGGGTPDEQY

abundance: few
v_gene: TRBV7-2
j_gene: TRBJ2-5
CDR3aa: ASSLAVAGGPETQY

abundance: -
v_gene: TRBV15
j_gene: TRBJ1-6
CDR3aa: ATSPRDGIYSPLH

abundance: few
v_gene: TRBV12-3/TRBV12-4
j_gene: TRBJ2-1
CDR3aa: ASTTSGPGGEQF

abundance: -
v_gene: TRBV15
j_gene: TRBJ2-7
CDR3aa: ATSRGTEGYEQY

abundance: once
v_gene: TRBV20-1
j_gene: TRBJ2-5
CDR3aa: SARDPHRTRVYNEQY

abundance: -
v_gene: TRBV6-5
j_gene: TRBJ1-1
CDR3aa: ASSSATGWPTEAF

abundance: few
v_gene: TRBV6-5
j_gene: -
CDR3aa: ASLSAAGTQY

abundance: -
v_gene: TRBV27
j_gene: TRBJ2-1
CDR3aa: ASSWAGRANEQF

abundance: -
v_gene: TRBV6-5
j_gene: TRBJ2-7
CDR3aa: ASSYSMKGSDSYEQY

abundance: -
v_gene: TRBV20-1
j_gene: TRBJ1-5
CDR3aa: SARGAAGGNQPQH

abundance: many
v_gene: TRBV2
j_gene: TRBJ2-1
CDR3aa: ASNPDRGGYNEQF

abundance: -
v_gene: TRBV6-9
j_gene: TRBJ1-2
CDR3aa: ASSPRQGAKSNGYT

abundance: few
v_gene: TRBV29-1
j_gene: TRBJ1-2
CDR3aa: SVRQDGYT

abundance: -
v_gene: TRBV20-1
j_gene: TRBJ1-5
CDR3aa: SAGIPSQGSNQPQH